The present TCR beta chain was sequenced within a study of blood T cell repertoires in COVID-19. The method was immunoSEQ multiplex PCR; TCRdb's version includes in-frame clones alone and lacks a portion of them. Of a few hundred thousand clones in the sample, about 80% were seen once. CDR1 and CDR2 (germline): LNHDA, SQIVND (reference sequence). This CDR3 spans 15 amino acids. V was cut by 3 bases and J by 11 bases, with 20 bases left in between. The source of this sequence is a man aged 80 or over with acute or convalescent COVID-19. This chain uses TRBV19 with TRBJ1-5, with D uncertain. Sequenced: peripheral blood. The CDR3 loop is CASSIRPYLGVAQHF. CDR3 bases: TGTGCCAGTAGTATCCGGCCCTATCTCGGGGTGGCCCAGCATTTT.